The clone carrying this T cell receptor (beta chain) appeared once. The antigen is undetermined. The ends lost 4 bases at V and 3 bases at J; junction bases unmatched: 4. The CDR3 is made up of 14 amino acids. Germline loops: CDR1 WSHSY, CDR2 SAAADI. Unique molecular identifiers were built into the TCRbeta library. One entry per CDR3 protein results from TCRdb running MiXCR on the PCR reads. Of hundreds of thousands of distinct CDR3 sequences listed, 15% to 20% were seen once; the top ten hold around 28%. The data derive from a study of T-cell reconstitution after alpha-beta-depleted transplantation in children. Study-wide points: After transplant, at about two months, alpha-beta T cells were reportedly derived from several hundred expanded graft clones.

The sample consisted of PBMCs, mostly from graft donor cells, taken 360 days after TCRalphabeta/CD19-depleted stem cell transplant. The TCR sequence derives from a boy under three years old who had a stem cell transplant for Wiskott-Aldrich syndrome, so the T cells may come from the graft donor. The gene calls are TRBV10-2 and TRBJ2-7; 9 nucleotides agree with TRBD2. CDR3 bases: TGCGCCAGCAGTGTTTATAGCGGGGGCTACGAGCAGTACTTC. Its translation is CASSVYSGGYEQYF.